This entry describes one T cell receptor beta chain. Its antigen is unknown. This sample is part of a study of PD-1 blockade in classical Hodgkin lymphoma. Looking at the study overall: The study gave patients nivolumab 3 mg/kg intravenously every 2 weeks. Findings and caveats of the study: Newly diagnosed patients had baseline TCR diversity that was reportedly lower than that of healthy donors. With CD4+ cells, TCR diversity rose significantly by C4D1, but not with CD8+ cells. Exclusion was applied to patients who started nivolumab under 1 year after ASCT.

The data were produced by immunoSEQ multiplex PCR, yet TCRdb's version contains in-frame clones alone and is incomplete. This table holds fewer than 9,000 clones, around 88% found once. The time point here: cycle 4 day 1 (C4D1), after about 6 weeks of nivolumab. In every patient, relapse followed autologous stem cell transplantation, while exposure to brentuximab vedotin differed. This clonotype was sampled from a human donor with classical Hodgkin lymphoma. Source: peripheral blood mononuclear cells (PBMCs), taken before the fourth cycle of nivolumab.

The CDR3 DNA sequence: TGTGCCAGCAGCCCTAACGGCCCCTATGGCTACACCTTC. Its protein product is CASSPNGPYGYTF. This chain joins TRBV5-6 and TRBJ1-2; D is unclear. Germline V gene data show CDR1 as SGHDT and CDR2 as YYEEEE. CDR3 length: 13 amino acids. V lost 4 bases and J 4 bases, leaving 11 bases between the germline ends.